These T cell receptor beta chains were read from a single sample in a study of blood T cells in healthy people across ages. TCRdb reprocessed the 5' RACE reads via MiXCR and lists one record per CDR3 protein. The sample has over 1,500,000 distinct CDR3 sequences; 49% are singletons. Sequenced material: blood. The receptors shown here come from a woman between 40 and 55 years old in good health. Both conserved end residues are part of each CDR3. D genes are given only for firm matches. The size of a clone is reported for some rows only, either as once, few or many, or as a class for expanded clones.

>TRBD1|TRBJ2-1|TRBV5-1|-
TGCGCCAGCAGCTTCGGGGACAGGGAAGCTTCCAATGAGCAGTTCTTC
CASSFGDREASNEQFF
>TRBD2|TRBJ2-3|TRBV20-1|-
TGCAGTGCCAACGGCTTACCGGGACTAGCGGGGGACCACACAGATACGCAGTATTTT
CSANGLPGLAGDHTDTQYF
>-|TRBJ2-4|TRBV20-1|-
TGCAGTGCTATAAGATCAAACATTCAGTACTTC
CSAIRSNIQYF
>TRBD1|TRBJ1-5|TRBV5-6|-
TGTGCCAGCAGCCTAACCGGCGCCGGGACAGGGGGCAGACAGCCCCAGCATTTT
CASSLTGAGTGGRQPQHF
>-|TRBJ2-5|TRBV9|-
TGTGCCAGCAGCGTAGAGCGGGCCCAAGAGACCCAGTACTTC
CASSVERAQETQYF
>TRBD2|TRBJ2-7|TRBV7-2|-
TGTGCCAGCAGCTTAATCCCTAGCGGGAGTATTAGCTACGAGCAGTACTTC
CASSLIPSGSISYEQYF
>TRBD1|TRBJ2-7|TRBV5-1|few
TGCGCCAGCAGCCCCGGGACAGGGTTTGGGTCCTACGAGCAGTACTTC
CASSPGTGFGSYEQYF
>-|TRBJ2-6|TRBV7-3|few
TGTGCCAGCAATAGCCCTGGGGCCAACGTCCTGACTTTC
CASNSPGANVLTF
>-|TRBJ2-5|TRBV29-1|-
TGCAGCGTTGAAGGCGGGGTCTCCCAAGAGACCCAGTACTTC
CSVEGGVSQETQYF
>-|TRBJ2-3|TRBV9|few
TGTGCCAGCAGCGTAGTAGGGGGGCAGACGATCGATACGCAGTATTTT
CASSVVGGQTIDTQYF